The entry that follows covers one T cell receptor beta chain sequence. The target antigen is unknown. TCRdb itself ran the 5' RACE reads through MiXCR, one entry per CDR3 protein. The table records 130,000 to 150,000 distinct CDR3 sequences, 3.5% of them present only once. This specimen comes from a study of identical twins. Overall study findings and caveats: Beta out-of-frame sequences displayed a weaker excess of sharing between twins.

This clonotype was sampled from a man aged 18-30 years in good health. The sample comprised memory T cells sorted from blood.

The CDR3 DNA follows: TGTGCCAGCACGCCCAGCCCCGGGGTTACTGAAGCTTTCTTT. This sequence encodes CASTPSPGVTEAFF. V usage is TRBV2 and J usage is TRBJ1-1; D is unclear. Germline CDR1 reads SNHLY; CDR2 reads FYNNEI. Between the trimmed V and J ends, which lost 7 bases and 5 bases, there was a span of 17 bases. The CDR3 length is 14 residues. Full variable domain (remainder filled in from reference TRBV2 and TRBJ1-1): EPEVTQTPSHQVTQMGQEVILRCVPISNHLYFYWYRQILGQKVEFLVSFYNNEISEKSEIFDDQFSVERPDGSNFTLKIRSTKLEDSAMYFCASTPSPGVTEAFFGQGTRLTVV.